This TCR beta chain came from a study of blood T cells in healthy people across ages. To note about this clonotype: Its specificity is unknown.

Combining a sample-barcoded 5' primer with a J-beta primer mix, a second PCR ran for 7 to 11 cycles. Each cDNA molecule carried a tag from a template-switch adaptor that contained 12 random nucleotides. TCRdb re-derived calls from the 5' RACE reads in MiXCR, one entry per CDR3 protein. The sample includes 600,000 to 1,000,000 distinct CDR3 sequences, 55% to 75% of them seen just once. Trimming took 7 bases from V and 3 from J, leaving 19 bases between them. This CDR3 is 15 amino acids long. Germline V gene data show CDR1 as MNHNY and CDR2 as SVGAGI (reference sequence). General observations from the study: Across the age range, TCR beta diversity per million T cells fell in a roughly linear way.

Sequences were obtained from blood. The V and J genes are TRBV6-6 and TRBJ2-7; perhaps D is TRBD1 or TRBD2 (5 bases each). This sequence was found in a man aged 30 to 45 in good health. The CDR3 reads CASTPAPGTIYEQYF. CDR3 nucleotide sequence: TGTGCCAGCACTCCCGCCCCCGGGACCATCTACGAGCAGTACTTC.